Here is one T cell receptor beta chain with its context. Its antigen is unknown. The sample belongs to a study of T cells after posttransplantation cyclophosphamide. Study-wide findings and caveats: TRB overlap between skin or GI tissue T cells and blood was limited. Later post-transplant blood repertoires were often dominated by donor CD8+ memory clones.

CDR1 is SGHAT, CDR2 FQNNGV, per germline. CDR3 length: 16 amino acids. V shed 1 base and J 2 bases; nucleotides not matched to a gene: 4. Measured with immunoSEQ multiplex PCR; TCRdb has only the in-frame clones, and not every one. Recorded here are over 25,000 clones, none singletons. The sequence derives from a woman aged 25 to 39 in good health and a related stem cell transplant donor. Material for sequencing was PBMCs. The chain uses TRBV11-2 and TRBJ2-3; 9 nucleotides match TRBD2. The CDR3 protein is CASSLVLAGNTDTQYF. DNA of the CDR3: TGTGCCAGCAGCTTAGTGCTAGCGGGGAACACAGATACGCAGTATTTT.